Presented here are 18 T cell receptor beta chains from one specimen sequenced in a study of identifying expanded T cells in peripheral blood. The data were produced by immunoSEQ multiplex PCR, yet TCRdb's version contains in-frame clones alone and is incomplete. In the table there are fewer than 60,000 clones, roughly 82% of which are singletons. Sequenced sample: blood. The origin of the receptors is a person between 18 and 75 years old in good health.

The gene calls are TRBV19 and TRBJ1-1; unclear D gene. The CDR3 spans 14 residues. CDR1 and CDR2 (germline): LNHDA, SQIVND (reference sequence). V dropped 3 bases and J dropped 5 bases, with 13 bases sitting between them. The CDR3 reads CASSIRRASTEAFF. Written as DNA, the CDR3 is TGTGCCAGTAGTATTAGGCGGGCGTCAACTGAAGCTTTCTTT.

This sequence joins TRBV2 and TRBJ1-1; tentatively, D is TRBD1 (6 bases). There are 13 residues in the CDR3. V lost 3 bases and J 3 bases, leaving 8 bases between the germline ends. Germline CDR1 SNHLY, CDR2 FYNNEI. The CDR3 reads CASSDRGYTEAFF. The CDR3 DNA reads TGTGCCAGCAGTGACAGGGGATACACTGAAGCTTTCTTT. The variable domain in full, completed from reference TRBV2 and TRBJ1-1, reads EPEVTQTPSHQVTQMGQEVILRCVPISNHLYFYWYRQILGQKVEFLVSFYNNEISEKSEIFDDQFSVERPDGSNFTLKIRSTKLEDSAMYFCASSDRGYTEAFFGQGTRLTVV.

The chain has TRBV27 and TRBJ1-4; D unclear. V lost 6 bases and J 12 bases, leaving 17 bases between the germline ends. CDR3 length: 13 residues. The germline V gene has CDR1 MNHEY and CDR2 SMNVEV (reference sequence). CDR3 region: CASRKTNGRELFF. CDR3 sequence (DNA): TGTGCCAGCAGAAAGACGAATGGAAGGGAACTGTTTTTT.

The CDR3 DNA reads TGTGCCAGCAACACAGCCTACGAGCAGTACGTC. Residues: CASNTAYEQYV. This chain links TRBV6-1 with TRBJ2-7; the D is unclear. The V gene's germline CDR1 is MNHNS and CDR2 SASEGT. This CDR3 spans 11 amino acids. Trimming took off 7 bases at V and 2 bases at J, with 6 bases between the two ends.

The CDR3 loop is CASTGQGETEAFF. The CDR3 DNA sequence: TGTGCCAGCACCGGACAGGGGGAAACTGAAGCTTTCTTT. The J gene is TRBJ1-1, the V gene TRBV11-2; 10 nucleotides line up with TRBD1. The V gene's germline CDR1 is SGHAT and CDR2 FQNNGV. CDR3 length: 13 amino acids. The V and J ends lost 7 bases and 5 bases, in that order; junction bases with no gene match: 4.

This clone was detected once. The CDR3 sequence: CASSSGQGGEKLFF. For the CDR3, the DNA is TGTGCCAGCAGCTCGGGACAGGGAGGTGAAAAACTGTTTTTT. The gene calls are TRBV5-4 and TRBJ1-4, with 9 bases fitting TRBD1. Trimming cost V 3 bases and J 7 bases; bases outside gene matches: 4. Germline lookup yields CDR1 SGHNT and CDR2 YYREEE (reference sequence). This CDR3 contains 14 residues.

This clone was counted between two and nine times. J is TRBJ2-7 and V is TRBV5-6; no firm D call. The CDR3 has 15 residues. Deletions cut 0 bases from V and 0 bases from J, with 10 bases between. CDR1 and CDR2 from the germline V gene are SGHDT and YYEEEE. The CDR3 sequence: CASSLAGRPSYEQYF. For the CDR3, the DNA is TGTGCCAGCAGCTTGGCCGGAAGGCCCTCCTACGAGCAGTACTTC.

The chain employs TRBV6-5 and TRBJ2-3, with D perhaps matching TRBD1 (6 bases). This CDR3 is built from 12 residues. V was cut by 0 bases and J by 9 bases, with 7 bases left in between. CDR1 and CDR2 from the germline V gene are MNHEY and SVGAGI. The CDR3 loop is CASSYSQGTQYF. DNA of the CDR3: TGTGCCAGCAGTTACTCGCAGGGGACGCAGTATTTT.

This chain links TRBV10-1 with TRBJ2-2, with 9 bases aligning to TRBD2. The length of the CDR3 is 16 residues. V lost 5 bases, J lost 4 bases, and 8 bases stayed unmatched. Per germline, CDR1 WNHNN and CDR2 SYGVQD (reference sequence). CDR3 bases: TGCGCCAGCAGTCAGCGGGAGGCCCCAGGCACCGGGGAGCTGTTTTTT. Protein product: CASSQREAPGTGELFF.

This chain links TRBV7-2 with TRBJ2-2; tentatively, D is TRBD2 (5 bases). Trimming pared 1 base from V and 1 base from J, leaving 7 bases between. CDR1 SGHTA and CDR2 FQGNSA come from the germline V gene. There are 15 residues in the CDR3. The CDR3 sequence is CASSLVAGNTGELFF. The CDR3 DNA reads as TGTGCCAGCAGCTTAGTCGCGGGGAACACCGGGGAGCTGTTTTTT. Looking up the rest from reference TRBV7-2 and TRBJ2-2 gives the full variable domain: GAGVSQSPSNKVTEKGKDVELRCDPISGHTALYWYRQSLGQGLEFLIYFQGNSAPDKSGLPSDRFSAERTGGSVSTLTIQRTQQEDSAVYLCASSLVAGNTGELFFGEGSRLTVL.

As concerns this clone: Compared with germline, one end of the junction differs, possibly owing to a read error. The chain uses TRBV6-5 and TRBJ2-7; D not resolved. The CDR3 is 11 amino acids. Germline V gene lookup returns CDR1 MNHEY and CDR2 SVGAGI. The CDR3 here is CASSYSKGMDF. The CDR3 coding sequence is TGTGCCAGCAGTTACTCAAAGGGTATGGACTTC.

The gene calls are TRBV7-2 and TRBJ1-1; 8 bases line up with TRBD1. This CDR3 contains 14 residues. Germline CDR1 and CDR2: SGHTA and FQGNSA. Trimming at V came to 6 bases and at J to 2 bases, leaving 5 bases not matched to a gene. CDR3 residues: CASRPGQGNTEAFF. The CDR3 DNA reads TGTGCCAGCAGGCCAGGACAGGGAAACACTGAAGCTTTCTTT.

The CDR3 protein is CASSLPEIIYGYTF. DNA for the CDR3: TGTGCCAGCAGCTTGCCGGAGATCATCTATGGCTACACCTTC. V gene TRBV7-3 combines with J gene TRBJ1-2; unclear D gene. Trimming cost V 3 bases and J 4 bases, with 12 bases left between them. The CDR3 runs to 14 residues. Germline lookup yields CDR1 SGHTA and CDR2 FQGTGA.

The chain links TRBV14 to TRBJ2-5, with D possibly being TRBD2 (5 bases). Trimming left V 0 bases short and J 0 bases short, with 14 bases between. The CDR3 extends over 17 amino acids. Germline lookup yields CDR1 SGHDN and CDR2 FVKESK. The CDR3 loop reads CASSQDHERRYQETQYF. DNA of the CDR3: TGTGCCAGCAGCCAAGATCATGAGCGGAGGTACCAAGAGACCCAGTACTTC.

The chain combines TRBV7-9 with TRBJ2-1, with no clear D. The V end was cut by 8 bases, the J end by 11 bases, with 19 bases between. The CDR3 is 13 amino acids. Per the germline V gene, CDR1 is SEHNR and CDR2 is FQNEAQ (reference sequence). CDR3 sequence: CASSRTGFPKQFF. In nucleotides, the CDR3 is TGTGCCAGCTCGCGTACCGGGTTTCCGAAGCAGTTCTTC.

The V gene is TRBV5-1, the J gene TRBJ2-5; D perhaps matches TRBD2 (6 bases). The germline V gene has CDR1 SGHRS and CDR2 YFSETQ. Trimming took off 0 bases at V and 4 bases at J, with 13 bases between the two ends. The length of the CDR3 is 15 residues. CDR3 sequence reads: CASSLVPGEGETQYF. The DNA of the CDR3 is TGCGCCAGCAGCTTGGTTCCGGGAGAAGGAGAGACCCAGTACTTC. The whole variable domain, filled in from reference TRBV5-1 and TRBJ2-5, reads KAGVTQTPRYLIKTRGQQVTLSCSPISGHRSVSWYQQTPGQGLQFLFEYFSETQRNKGNFPGRFSGRQFSNSRSEMNVSTLELGDSALYLCASSLVPGEGETQYFGPGTRLLVL.

The chain recombines TRBV5-4 with TRBJ2-7, with D possibly matching TRBD1 (5 bases). CDR1 is SGHNT, CDR2 YYREEE, per germline (reference sequence). V was clipped by 2 bases and J by 6 bases, with 12 bases between them. The CDR3 runs 13 residues. In DNA, the CDR3 is TGTGCCAGCAGCTTCTCAGGGTTTCTCGAGCAGTACGTC. Its translation: CASSFSGFLEQYV.

By its share, this clone is medium-sized. The chain joins TRBV6-6 to TRBJ1-1; D is possibly TRBD1 (6 bases). The CDR3 covers 14 residues. V was clipped by 6 bases and J by 6 bases, with 17 bases between them. Germline V CDR1 and CDR2: MNHNY, SVGAGI (reference sequence). CDR3 protein: CASSTGGGRPEAFF. The DNA for the CDR3 is TGTGCCAGCAGCACGGGTGGGGGGCGGCCTGAAGCTTTCTTT.